This entry lists 29 T cell receptor beta chains sequenced from one sample in a study of blood T cell repertoires in COVID-19 (dated by TCRdb to between 2020 and 2021). Libraries were built with the immunoSEQ multiplex PCR assay. Imported from immuneACCESS, the table was reduced by TCRdb to in-frame sequences with V and J called. These copies leave out some clones; in studies compared against another copy, an unresolved V gene accounts for under half, and the cause of the remainder is not known. Counted in this sample were roughly 56,000 clones; 65% to 90% of them appeared once. The ten largest clones add up to roughly a tenth of the sample. Sequencing input: peripheral blood. These receptor sequences come from a human donor in a cohort sampled during active COVID-19.

V and J are TRBV29-1 and TRBJ1-1; the D gene is possibly TRBD1 (6 bases). The CDR3 consists of 12 residues. Trimming took off 6 bases at V and 4 bases at J, with 12 bases between the two ends. The germline V gene encodes CDR1 SQVTM and CDR2 ANQGSEA. CDR3 loop: CSVADSFTEAFF. CDR3 nucleotides: TGCAGCGTAGCGGACAGCTTCACTGAAGCTTTCTTT.

This clone has a handful of counts. The chain combines TRBV28 with TRBJ2-6, with TRBD2 matching over 7 bases. This CDR3 contains 16 residues. V lost 6 bases, J lost 3 bases, and 8 bases stayed unmatched. Per the germline V gene, CDR1 is MDHEN and CDR2 is SYDVKM. The CDR3 bases are TGTGCCAGCAGACCCGGGGGGTTAGGTGGGGCCAACGTCCTGACTTTC. Translated, it gives CASRPGGLGGANVLTF.

The chain couples TRBV7-2 to TRBJ1-6, with D hard to call. The CDR3 is 11 amino acids. V was pared by 5 bases and J by 12 bases, with 8 bases between. Looked up from germline, CDR1 is SGHTA and CDR2 is FQGNSA. The CDR3 is CASSDSEPLHF. CDR3 in DNA: TGTGCCAGCAGCGACTCGGAACCCCTCCACTTT. Complete variable domain (other parts from reference TRBV7-2 and TRBJ1-6): GAGVSQSPSNKVTEKGKDVELRCDPISGHTALYWYRQSLGQGLEFLIYFQGNSAPDKSGLPSDRFSAERTGGSVSTLTIQRTQQEDSAVYLCASSDSEPLHFGNGTRLTVT.

This chain uses TRBV4-3 with TRBJ2-1, with TRBD1 identical over 7 bases. Germline loops: CDR1 LGHNA, CDR2 YSLEER. The CDR3 runs 16 residues. Unmatched junction bases numbered 11, after V lost 4 bases and J lost 5 bases. The CDR3 DNA reads as TGCGCCAGCAGCCGGGACGGACAGGTCTATCACAATGAGCAGTTCTTC. It encodes CASSRDGQVYHNEQFF.

V is TRBV9 and J is TRBJ1-2; D unresolved. V lost 4 bases and J lost 1, with 8 bases in between. In germline, CDR1 is SGDLS, CDR2 YYNGEE. The CDR3 is 13 residues long. This chain's CDR3 is CASSNTHNYGYTF. Here the CDR3 DNA reads TGTGCCAGCAGCAACACGCATAACTATGGCTACACCTTC.

The chain links TRBV6-5 to TRBJ2-1; 9 nucleotides line up with TRBD2. Looked up from germline, CDR1 is MNHEY and CDR2 is SVGAGI. This CDR3 has 15 residues. Trimming cost V 7 bases and J 9 bases; bases outside gene matches: 13. CDR3 DNA: TGTGCCAGCACCTCCTCGGCGGGAGGGCTGGGTGAGCAGTTCTTC. Translation gives CASTSSAGGLGEQFF.

The genes are TRBV15 and TRBJ1-2; 8 positions match TRBD1. The germline CDR1 and CDR2 sequences are LNHNV and YYDKDF (reference sequence). V lost 3 bases, J lost 2 bases, and 8 bases stayed unmatched. The CDR3 contains 16 residues. The CDR3 nucleotides are TGTGCCACCAGCAGTTGGGGACAGGAGGCCAACTATGGCTACACCTTC. It codes for CATSSWGQEANYGYTF.

The chain recombines TRBV9 with TRBJ2-5; unclear D gene. The CDR3 contains 15 residues. Germline CDR1 SGDLS, CDR2 YYNGEE. V gave up 0 bases and J gave up 5 bases, with 14 bases separating them. The CDR3, as DNA: TGTGCCAGCAGCGTAGCTACGGCGGTGTCGGAGACCCAGTACTTC. This sequence encodes CASSVATAVSETQYF.

The J gene is TRBJ2-5, the V gene TRBV6-1; D remains ambiguous. The CDR3 spans 13 residues. V was clipped by 1 base and J by 2 bases, with 5 bases between them. The germline gives CDR1 MNHNS, CDR2 SASEGT. The CDR3 region has the DNA TGTGCCAGCAGTGAAGACCAGCAAGAGACCCAGTACTTC. This encodes CASSEDQQETQYF.

This sequence joins TRBV19 and TRBJ1-5, with 8 bases identical to TRBD1. The CDR3 has 19 amino acids. The germline V gene has CDR1 LNHDA and CDR2 SQIVND (reference sequence). V lost 1 base, J lost 2 bases, and 13 bases stayed unmatched. CDR3 sequence reads: CASSIGPGQALVGNQPQHF. The DNA of the CDR3 is TGTGCCAGTAGTATAGGCCCGGGACAGGCCCTTGTGGGCAATCAGCCCCAGCATTTT.

This clone was detected a few times. V is TRBV5-1 and J is TRBJ1-1; possibly TRBD1 for D (5 bases). V lost 0 bases, J lost 1 base, and 10 bases lay in between. The CDR3 extends over 15 amino acids. Germline loops: CDR1 SGHRS, CDR2 YFSETQ. DNA for the CDR3: TGCGCCAGCAGCTTGGGGCAGGGCAGGAACACTGAAGCTTTCTTT. Its protein is CASSLGQGRNTEAFF.

This clone was observed a few times. The rearrangement links TRBV4-1 to TRBJ2-1, with 15 bases identical to TRBD2. Germline V gene sequence: CDR1 MGHRA, CDR2 YSYEKL. The trim removed 4 bases at V and 8 bases at J, leaving 15 bases unmatched. The CDR3 loop spans 19 amino acids. CDR3 protein: CASSLRTSGRALKNDEQFF. DNA for the CDR3: TGCGCCAGCAGCCTCCGGACTAGCGGGAGGGCCTTAAAGAACGATGAGCAGTTCTTC.

The chain has TRBV2 and TRBJ2-3; 9 nucleotides agree with TRBD1. The length of the CDR3 is 14 residues. The germline V gene has CDR1 SNHLY and CDR2 FYNNEI. V gave up 6 bases and J gave up 1 base; unmatched junction bases: 2. CDR3 nucleotides: TGTGCCAGCAGCCGGGACAGGGGCACAGATACGCAGTATTTT. Its translation is CASSRDRGTDTQYF.

The V and J genes are TRBV4-2 and TRBJ1-3, with 9 bases matching TRBD1. The CDR3 contains 19 residues. The V segment lost 1 base and the J segment 0 bases; nucleotides outside the gene matches: 10. Looked up from germline, CDR1 is LGHNA and CDR2 is YNFKEQ. For the CDR3, the DNA is TGTGCCAGCAGCCAAGCCGTTTCAGCGACAGGGGGCTCTGGAAACACCATATATTTT. It codes for CASSQAVSATGGSGNTIYF.

This clone has more than one count but fewer than ten. The V call is TRBV6-5, the J call TRBJ2-7; 12 bases align to TRBD2. The germline gives CDR1 MNHEY, CDR2 SVGAGI. The CDR3 runs 16 residues. J gave up 7 bases and V 0 bases, and 7 bases lay outside the gene matches. The CDR3: CASSYSRLAGVGEQYF. The CDR3 region has the DNA TGTGCCAGCAGTTACTCTAGACTAGCGGGAGTGGGAGAGCAGTACTTC.

CDR3 sequence (DNA): TGCGCCAGCAGCCAAGATAGCTTGGGGGGTGGATTCCAGCAGTACTTC. Its translation is CASSQDSLGGGFQQYF. The V and J genes are TRBV4-1 and TRBJ2-7, with D possibly being TRBD2 (6 bases). V was pared by 0 bases and J by 8 bases, with 20 bases between. This CDR3 is built from 16 residues. CDR1 is MGHRA, CDR2 YSYEKL, per germline.

This chain links TRBV6-1 with TRBJ1-5; D possibly corresponds to TRBD1 (5 bases). CDR1 is MNHNS and CDR2 is SASEGT in the germline V gene. The CDR3 covers 16 residues. Trimming cost V 3 bases and J 7 bases, with 19 bases left between them. CDR3 sequence: CASSDFNGGSGQPQHF. Written as DNA, the CDR3 is TGTGCCAGCAGTGACTTCAATGGGGGGTCTGGACAGCCCCAGCATTTT.

The CDR3 sequence: CASSRVSTDTQYF. CDR3 nucleotides: TGTGCCAGCAGCCGAGTTAGCACAGATACGCAGTATTTT. J is TRBJ2-3 and V is TRBV14; the D is unclear. The ends were cut back, 4 bases at V and 0 bases at J, with 5 bases in the middle. CDR1 is SGHDN, CDR2 FVKESK, per germline. This CDR3 comprises 13 residues.

The rearrangement uses TRBV5-5 and TRBJ2-1, with 9 bases matching TRBD2. CDR3 length equals 18 residues. Germline CDR1 and CDR2: SGHKS and YYEKEE (reference sequence). V dropped 3 bases and J dropped 8; count of bases not matched to a gene: 18. The CDR3 here is CASSSTFGSGSRGDEQFF. CDR3 in DNA: TGTGCCAGCAGCTCCACTTTCGGTAGCGGGAGTAGGGGCGATGAGCAGTTCTTC.

V is TRBV28 and J is TRBJ2-5; D possibly corresponds to TRBD1 (6 bases). Between the trimmed V and J ends, which lost 10 bases and 2 bases, there was a span of 14 bases. The CDR3 extends over 13 amino acids. Germline lookup yields CDR1 MDHEN and CDR2 SYDVKM. CDR3 sequence reads: CATRGTGQETQYF. CDR3 DNA: TGTGCCACCCGGGGAACAGGGCAAGAGACCCAGTACTTC.

V usage is TRBV11-3 and J usage is TRBJ2-3; D gene unclear. This CDR3 has 13 amino acids. Germline lookup yields CDR1 SGHNT and CDR2 YENEEA. Between the trimmed V and J ends, which lost 0 bases and 6 bases, there was a span of 7 bases. CDR3 bases: TGTGCCAGCAGCTTAGATGTCAGGGATACGCAGTATTTT. Translating gives CASSLDVRDTQYF.

The chain employs TRBV2 and TRBJ2-3, with D possibly TRBD2 on 6 matching bases. V was cut by 3 bases and J by 5 bases, with 6 bases left in between. Germline V gene sequence: CDR1 SNHLY, CDR2 FYNNEI. The CDR3 runs to 12 residues. The CDR3 DNA sequence: TGTGCCAGCAGTGACGGGGGAGATACGCAGTATTTT. It encodes CASSDGGDTQYF.

This clone has a handful of counts. This chain links TRBV12-2 with TRBJ1-1. TRBV12-2 is flagged as a pseudogene. The CDR3 extends over 17 amino acids. CDR3 region: CASRLEGGLTRLTEAFF. In nucleotides, the CDR3 is TGTGCAAGTCGCTTAGAGGGGGGGCTGACCCGCCTCACTGAAGCTTTCTTT.

This chain links TRBV9 with TRBJ1-1, with a possible D match to TRBD1 (5 bases). The ends were cut back, 4 bases at V and 4 bases at J, with 14 bases in the middle. This CDR3 has 14 amino acids. CDR1 and CDR2 from the germline V gene are SGDLS and YYNGEE. CDR3 DNA sequence: TGTGCCAGCAGCCCCGGGGGATATTTCACTGAAGCTTTCTTT. Translated: CASSPGGYFTEAFF.

This clone was seen once. The chain couples TRBV5-6 to TRBJ2-2, with D unresolved. The germline gives CDR1 SGHDT, CDR2 YYEEEE. This CDR3 comprises 13 residues. V was shortened by 6 bases and J by 4 bases, with 10 bases between the two germline ends. The CDR3 reads CASNPELTGELFF. DNA of the CDR3: TGTGCCAGCAACCCGGAGCTCACCGGGGAGCTGTTTTTT.

The rearrangement links TRBV3-1 (or the pseudogene TRBV3-2) to TRBJ1-1; D might be TRBD1 (6 bases). Trimming pared 2 bases from V and 0 bases from J, leaving 7 bases between. The germline CDR1 and CDR2 sequences are LGHDT and YNNKEL (reference sequence). This CDR3 is 14 amino acids long. The CDR3 loop is CASSQRGMNTEAFF. In nucleotides, the CDR3 is TGTGCCAGCAGCCAAAGGGGGATGAACACTGAAGCTTTCTTT.

The chain recombines TRBV5-1 with TRBJ2-5; 7 bases fit TRBD1. The CDR3 sequence is 14 residues long. Trimming took 4 bases from V and 5 from J; bases not matched to a gene: 8. Germline loops: CDR1 SGHRS, CDR2 YFSETQ. The CDR3 sequence: CASSLQGLRETQYF. The DNA for the CDR3 is TGCGCCAGCAGCCTACAGGGGCTCCGGGAGACCCAGTACTTC.

V and J are TRBV18 and TRBJ1-1; D is undetermined. Between the trimmed V and J ends, which lost 3 bases and 4 bases, there was a span of 15 bases. This CDR3 has 15 amino acids. In germline, CDR1 is KGHSH, CDR2 LQKENI. CDR3 protein: CASSPKSGRSTEAFF. CDR3 nucleotides: TGTGCCAGCTCACCTAAGTCGGGGAGATCCACTGAAGCTTTCTTT.

The chain has TRBV19 and TRBJ2-7; TRBD2 aligns across 7 bases. Germline-derived CDR1 and CDR2 are LNHDA and SQIVND (reference sequence). The CDR3 is made up of 15 amino acids. Losses at the gene ends were 3 bases for V and 1 base for J; bases not matched to a gene: 6. In DNA, the CDR3 is TGTGCCAGTAGTATTACTGGGGGGGAATCCTACGAGCAGTACTTC. It yields the protein CASSITGGESYEQYF.